One sample yielded the 26 T cell receptor beta chains listed below, sequenced in a study of cytomegalovirus exposure and HLA in healthy donors. Vbeta (60) and Jbeta (13) primers were used in the PCR. Sequencing used immunoSEQ multiplex PCR; TCRdb keeps in-frame clones, though not all of them. The data contain around 200,000 clones, almost 70% of them singletons. Sequencing was performed on PBMCs. The receptor set was obtained from a middle-aged man in good health and CMV-seropositive.

This clone turned up a few times. CDR3 sequence (DNA): TGTGCCAGCAGCGTAGATGGGGGGAACACCATATATTTT. This gives the protein CASSVDGGNTIYF. The gene calls are TRBV9 and TRBJ1-3, with D possibly being TRBD1 (5 bases). Trimming pared 0 bases from V and 7 bases from J, leaving 8 bases between. This CDR3 contains 13 residues. Germline V gives CDR1 SGDLS, CDR2 YYNGEE.

This chain connects TRBV2 to TRBJ2-6, with a possible D match to TRBD2 (5 bases). The V end lost 5 bases, the J end lost 0 bases, and 8 bases lay between the germline ends. This CDR3 has 15 amino acids. CDR1 and CDR2 (germline): SNHLY, FYNNEI. CDR3 DNA sequence: TGTGCCAGCAGTCGTCGGGACTCTGGGGCCAACGTCCTGACTTTC. Its protein is CASSRRDSGANVLTF.

The chain couples TRBV6-6 to TRBJ1-1, with TRBD1 matching over 7 bases. V dropped 5 bases and J dropped 11; count of bases not matched to a gene: 8. The germline V gene has CDR1 MNHNY and CDR2 SVGAGI (reference sequence). CDR3 size: 12 residues. The CDR3 protein is CASSRTGSGAFF. The CDR3 nucleotides read TGTGCCAGCAGTCGGACAGGATCCGGGGCTTTCTTT.

The chain carries TRBV6-1 and TRBJ1-1; TRBD1 matches 8 bases. V gave up 7 bases and J gave up 4 bases; unmatched junction bases: 11. CDR1 and CDR2 from the germline V gene are MNHNS and SASEGT. The CDR3 sequence is 15 residues long. CDR3 sequence: CASTGAGGYGTEAFF. The DNA for the CDR3 is TGTGCCAGCACAGGGGCAGGGGGCTATGGCACTGAAGCTTTCTTT.

The V call is TRBV10-3, the J call TRBJ1-2; 7 bases fit TRBD1. The germline V gene encodes CDR1 ENHRY and CDR2 SYGVKD. J lost 0 bases, V lost 5 bases, and 3 bases had no gene match. The CDR3 is 14 residues long. The chain's CDR3 is CAISTGDANYGYTF. The CDR3 bases are TGTGCCATCAGTACAGGGGATGCTAACTATGGCTACACCTTC.

A single count supports this clone. The chain links TRBV5-6 to TRBJ1-6, with D tentatively TRBD1 (6 bases). V dropped 5 bases and J dropped 11 bases, with 14 bases sitting between them. The CDR3 is 13 amino acids. Germline V lookup: CDR1 SGHDT, CDR2 YYEEEE. The DNA of the CDR3 is TGTGCCAGCAGTCGGCCACAGGGCACACCCCTCCACTTT. It translates to CASSRPQGTPLHF.

V is TRBV5-1 and J is TRBJ2-3, with D tentatively TRBD2 (5 bases). The V end was cut by 0 bases, the J end by 2 bases, with 16 bases between. This CDR3 spans 17 amino acids. CDR1 is SGHRS, CDR2 YFSETQ, per germline. CDR3 in DNA: TGCGCCAGCAGCTTGGCCCTGGAGGTCGGCCTCACAGATACGCAGTATTTT. It specifies CASSLALEVGLTDTQYF.

About this clone itself: At one end the junction does not follow the germline gene, possibly because of a read error. The chain links TRBV28 to TRBJ2-5; no clear D gene. There are 13 residues in the CDR3. Germline V gives CDR1 MDHEN, CDR2 SYDVKM. CDR3 DNA: TGTGCCAGCAGTCCTGACATCCAAGGGACCCAGTACTTC. The encoded protein is CASSPDIQGTQYF.

The CDR3 sequence: CASGLAGQADYSNQPQHF. Here the CDR3 DNA reads TGTGCTAGTGGTTTGGCCGGACAGGCAGACTATAGCAATCAGCCCCAGCATTTT. The chain recombines TRBV12-5 with TRBJ1-5; 7 nucleotides line up with TRBD1. Trimming at V came to 1 base and at J to 0 bases, leaving 9 bases not matched to a gene. In germline, CDR1 is LGHNT, CDR2 FRNRAP. This CDR3 has 18 residues.

This clone was observed a few times. This chain joins TRBV5-4 and TRBJ1-2; 12 bases match TRBD1. Unmatched junction bases numbered 9, after V lost 4 bases and J lost 8 bases. CDR1 is SGHNT, CDR2 YYREEE, per germline (reference sequence). This CDR3 is built from 15 residues. Written as DNA, the CDR3 is TGTGCCAGCAGCCAAATAACCGGGACAGGGGGCGGCTACACCTTC. Protein sequence: CASSQITGTGGGYTF.

This clone was observed a few times. This chain connects TRBV29-1 to TRBJ2-2; perhaps TRBD1 as D (6 bases). V was clipped by 2 bases and J by 1 base, with 11 bases between them. The CDR3 extends over 15 amino acids. Germline CDR1 SQVTM, CDR2 ANQGSEA. CDR3 amino acids: CSVENREKNTGELFF. For the CDR3, the DNA is TGCAGCGTTGAAAACAGGGAGAAGAACACCGGGGAGCTGTTTTTT.

V usage is TRBV5-1 and J usage is TRBJ2-3; no reliable D call. Germline V CDR1 and CDR2: SGHRS, YFSETQ. Trimming pared 0 bases from V and 0 bases from J, leaving 8 bases between. This CDR3 comprises 15 residues. In DNA form, the CDR3 reads TGCGCCAGCAGCTTGGCGACTGTTAGCACAGATACGCAGTATTTT. Its translation is CASSLATVSTDTQYF.

V usage is TRBV9 and J usage is TRBJ1-3, with TRBD1 as a possible D gene (6 bases). Trimming took off 0 bases at V and 1 base at J, with 11 bases between the two ends. The germline V gene has CDR1 SGDLS and CDR2 YYNGEE. The CDR3 spans 16 residues. CDR3 coding DNA: TGTGCCAGCAGCGTAGATGCAGGGGTATCTGGAAACACCATATATTTT. This translates into CASSVDAGVSGNTIYF.

This clone was seen a handful of times. This chain connects TRBV7-9 to TRBJ1-2, with D unclear. V was cut by 2 bases and J by 3 bases, with 4 bases left in between. The CDR3 is 12 amino acids. Germline CDR1 reads SEHNR; CDR2 reads FQNEAQ (reference sequence). CDR3 nucleotides: TGTGCCAGCAGCTTATCTGACTATGGCTACACCTTC. It codes for CASSLSDYGYTF.

This clone was recorded at least ten times. V usage is TRBV7-2 and J usage is TRBJ1-1, with TRBD1 as a possible D gene (6 bases). The CDR3 length is 14 residues. In germline, CDR1 is SGHTA, CDR2 FQGNSA. V was shortened by 0 bases and J by 8 bases, with 13 bases between the two germline ends. This CDR3 is CASSLASTGTEAFF. CDR3 DNA sequence: TGTGCCAGCAGCTTAGCCTCCACAGGGACCGAAGCTTTCTTT.

This rearrangement joins TRBV28 to TRBJ2-7; possible D gene TRBD2, 6 bases. V was clipped by 7 bases and J by 5 bases, with 21 bases between them. Germline CDR1 MDHEN, CDR2 SYDVKM. There are 15 residues in the CDR3. The CDR3 sequence: CASIKTGLAKNEQYF. CDR3 nucleotide sequence: TGTGCCAGCATCAAGACGGGTCTAGCGAAGAACGAGCAGTACTTC.

The rearrangement uses TRBV4-3 and TRBJ2-5; 7 bases align to TRBD2. The germline gives CDR1 LGHNA, CDR2 YSLEER. This CDR3 has 15 residues. The V and J ends lost 4 bases and 11 bases, in that order; junction bases with no gene match: 16. CDR3 region: CASSRQGGVREEQYF. The CDR3 DNA reads TGCGCCAGCAGCCGCCAGGGTGGGGTCCGGGAGGAGCAGTACTTC.

The chain links TRBV6-5 to TRBJ1-6; no firm D call. In germline, CDR1 is MNHEY, CDR2 SVGAGI. The CDR3 contains 14 residues. V was trimmed by 6 bases and J by 7 bases, leaving 13 bases between them. CDR3 residues: CASRGFGENSPLHF. The CDR3 DNA reads as TGTGCCAGCAGGGGGTTCGGGGAGAATTCACCCCTCCACTTT.

This rearrangement joins TRBV2 to TRBJ1-1; D may be TRBD1 (5 bases). Germline V gene data show CDR1 as SNHLY and CDR2 as FYNNEI. The V and J ends lost 4 bases and 2 bases respectively, with 14 bases between them. The CDR3 covers 15 residues. The CDR3 coding sequence is TGTGCCAGCAGTGCGTCAGACAGCTTCAACACTGAAGCTTTCTTT. It yields the protein CASSASDSFNTEAFF.

The DNA of the CDR3 is TGTGCCAGCAGGGCGGGAAACATTCAGTACTTC. Translation gives CASRAGNIQYF. The J gene is TRBJ2-4, the V gene TRBV11-1; a possible D gene is TRBD2 (5 bases). This CDR3 is built from 11 residues. Per the germline V gene, CDR1 is SGHAT and CDR2 is FQDESV (reference sequence). V was cut by 6 bases and J by 6 bases, with 6 bases left in between.

The chain employs TRBV7-8 and TRBJ2-1; 12 nucleotides align to TRBD2. CDR3 size: 17 residues. The germline CDR1 and CDR2 sequences are SGHVS and FQNEAQ. V lost 2 bases, J lost 7 bases, and 9 bases stayed unmatched. DNA for the CDR3: TGTGCCAGCAGCTTACGGACTAGCGGGACAACGGGGAATGAGCAGTTCTTC. It yields the protein CASSLRTSGTTGNEQFF.

The chain is built from TRBV27 and TRBJ1-5, with TRBD1 as a possible D gene (5 bases). Germline CDR1 is MNHEY and CDR2 is SMNVEV (reference sequence). The ends were cut back, 6 bases at V and 0 bases at J, with 15 bases in the middle. This CDR3 is 16 amino acids long. The chain's CDR3 is CASSRGGYYSNQPQHF. CDR3 coding DNA: TGTGCCAGCAGCCGGGGGGGGTATTATAGCAATCAGCCCCAGCATTTT.

This clone was detected a few times. The chain couples TRBV18 to TRBJ1-6; 7 positions match TRBD1. CDR3 size: 16 residues. Per germline, CDR1 KGHSH and CDR2 LQKENI. The V segment lost 3 bases and the J segment 9 bases; nucleotides outside the gene matches: 11. DNA of the CDR3: TGTGCCAGCTCACCGTCCACAGGGGATTTTGGTTCACCCCTCCACTTT. Translation gives CASSPSTGDFGSPLHF.

This clone occurred a few times. The chain couples TRBV7-6 to TRBJ1-2; 7 bases agree with TRBD1. Trimming at V came to 2 bases and at J to 0 bases, leaving 3 bases not matched to a gene. The CDR3 has 15 residues. Looked up from germline, CDR1 is SGHVS and CDR2 is FNYEAQ. CDR3 bases: TGTGCCAGCAGCTTACTACAGGGGACTAACTATGGCTACACCTTC. As protein: CASSLLQGTNYGYTF.

CDR3 bases: TGTGCCAGCAGTCCCAGGGGGCCCTATGGCTACACCTTC. Residues: CASSPRGPYGYTF. The chain joins TRBV6-5 to TRBJ1-2; 8 nucleotides agree with TRBD1. CDR3 size: 13 residues. V dropped 5 bases and J dropped 4; count of bases not matched to a gene: 3. Germline CDR1 reads MNHEY; CDR2 reads SVGAGI.

This chain uses TRBV4-1 with TRBJ2-7; maybe TRBD2 (6 bases). Gene TRBJ2-1 matches the end of the DNA better, so the J call may be wrong. In germline, CDR1 is MGHRA, CDR2 YSYEKL. This CDR3 is 15 amino acids long. CDR3 residues: CASSQEGLKNNEQFF. CDR3 DNA: TGCGCCAGCAGCCAAGAGGGACTCAAAAACAATGAGCAGTTCTTC.